These T cell receptor beta chains were read from a single sample in a study of post-analysis software for immune sequencing data. In TCRdb, the PCR reads were re-called with MiXCR into one record per CDR3 protein. This table holds about 770,000 distinct CDR3 sequences, under 60% found once. Material for sequencing was blood. These receptors originate from a girl aged 5-17 years with multiple sclerosis. The CDR3 runs from the conserved cysteine through the conserved F or W. A D gene is named only where the DNA matches it firmly. The listing skips clone size in some rows; elsewhere it reads once, few, many or a size class.

NA	TRBJ1-5	NA	TRBV21-1	TGTGCCACTGGCAGGGAGGAGGGCAATCAGCCCCAGCATTTT	CATGREEGNQPQHF
NA	TRBJ2-7	TRBD1	TRBV20-1	TGCAGTGCTAGTCCTTACGACAGGGGGATTTCCTACGAGCAGTACTTC	CSASPYDRGISYEQYF
NA	TRBJ2-1	NA	TRBV30	TGTGCCTGGAGTGTTCGGAAGCCCGCGAACAATGAGCAGTTCTTC	CAWSVRKPANNEQFF
NA	TRBJ2-1	TRBD2	TRBV20-1	TGCAGTGCTAGCACCCAGAGTAGCGGGAGGGCCTACAATGAGCAGTTCTTC	CSASTQSSGRAYNEQFF
NA	TRBJ1-1	TRBD1	TRBV4-3	TGCGCCAGCAGCCGGGACAGCAAGAACACTGAAGCTTTCTTT	CASSRDSKNTEAFF
NA	TRBJ1-1	NA	TRBV10-3	TGTGCCATCAGTGATAGGAGTCTCAGCGGGGACACTGAAGCTTTCTTT	CAISDRSLSGDTEAFF
many	TRBJ2-3	NA	TRBV7-3	TGTGCCAGCAGCCCCGGGACTAGCACAGATACGCAGTATTTT	CASSPGTSTDTQYF
once	TRBJ2-3	NA	TRBV9	TGTGCCAGCAGCCCCTCGAGTGGAGATACGCAGTATTTT	CASSPSSGDTQYF
NA	TRBJ2-7	NA	TRBV4-1	TGCGCCAGCAGCCAAGAAGGGCGCTGGCCCCCAAACGAGCAGTACTTC	CASSQEGRWPPNEQYF
few	TRBJ1-2	TRBD1	TRBV3-1	TGTGCCAGCAGCTCCGGGACAGGGGCTGGCTACACCTTC	CASSSGTGAGYTF
NA	TRBJ1-2	NA	TRBV29-1	TGCAGCGTTGAAGATCTGCAGGGCTTGGGCTATGGCTACACCTTC	CSVEDLQGLGYGYTF
many	TRBJ2-7	NA	TRBV3-1	TGTGCCAGCAGCCAAGGGGGCTACGAGCAGTACTTC	CASSQGGYEQYF
NA	TRBJ2-7	NA	TRBV6-2/TRBV6-3	TGTGCCAGCAGTTACTGGTGGGGGACCCAAGCCCCCTACGAGCAGTACTTC	CASSYWWGTQAPYEQYF
NA	TRBJ2-6	NA	TRBV9	TGTGCCAGCAGCCCTTGGGGAGGAGCCTCTGGGGCCAACGTCCTGACTTTC	CASSPWGGASGANVLTF
NA	TRBJ2-3	NA	TRBV6-2/TRBV6-3	TGTGCCCACGCAGCCGGCTCCTCTAGCACAGATACGCAGTATTTT	CAHAAGSSSTDTQYF
NA	TRBJ2-1	NA	TRBV29-1	TGCAGCGTTGGGCAGAACTACAATGAGCAGTTCTTC	CSVGQNYNEQFF
once	TRBJ2-7	NA	TRBV27	TGTGCCAGCAGTTTCGATCCCACCTTTGGAGAGCAGTACTTC	CASSFDPTFGEQYF
few	TRBJ2-1	TRBD2	TRBV20-1	TGCAGTGCTAGCCGGGGGGGAGCGGATAATGAGCAGTTCTTC	CSASRGGADNEQFF
few	TRBJ2-1	NA	TRBV6-2/TRBV6-3	TGTGCCAGCAGTTACGGGGCAGACCTCTCGAAGAGCTCCTACAATGAGCAGTTCTTC	CASSYGADLSKSSYNEQFF
few	TRBJ2-6	TRBD2	TRBV25-1	TGTGCCAGCAGTGGGTTCGACGGGAGGATCTCTGGGGCCAACGTCCTGACTTTC	CASSGFDGRISGANVLTF
few	TRBJ2-6	NA	TRBV5-1	TGCGCCAGCAGCTTGGGGGTCGTATTCTCTGGGGCCAACGTCCTGACTTTC	CASSLGVVFSGANVLTF
NA	TRBJ2-5	NA	TRBV3-1	TGTGCCAGCAGCCAAGATCGAGGTAGTTCGGAGACCCAGTACTTC	CASSQDRGSSETQYF
NA	TRBJ2-3	NA	TRBV3-1	TGTGCCAGCAGCCACGGGGGCTACACAGATACGCAGTATTTT	CASSHGGYTDTQYF
few	TRBJ2-7	TRBD2	TRBV20-1	TGCAGTGCTGGCCAGGCTGGACTAGCGGACGAGCAGTACTTC	CSAGQAGLADEQYF
few	TRBJ1-4	NA	TRBV9	TGTGCCAGCAGCATGGGGCAGGGGACTGAAAAACTGTTTTTT	CASSMGQGTEKLFF
NA	TRBJ2-1	NA	TRBV7-3	TGTGCCAGCAGCTTCAGCGGGCCCCACAATGAGCAGTTCTTC	CASSFSGPHNEQFF
few	TRBJ2-7	TRBD2	TRBV6-5	TGTGCCAGCAGACCCGGGACTACCTACGAGCAGTACTTC	CASRPGTTYEQYF
NA	TRBJ2-7	TRBD2	TRBV28	TGTGCCAGCAGTACCCGACTAGCGGGAAACGAGCAGTACTTC	CASSTRLAGNEQYF
NA	TRBJ1-6	NA	TRBV20-1	TGCAGTGCTAGTGAACCAGCCGCCCAAGGAGATTCACCCCTCCACTTT	CSASEPAAQGDSPLHF
NA	TRBJ1-2	TRBD1	TRBV10-3	TGTGCCATCGACAGGGCAGGGTATGGCTACACCTTC	CAIDRAGYGYTF
NA	TRBJ2-3	NA	TRBV12-3/TRBV12-4	TGTGCCAGCAGTTTTATCAAAGATACGCAGTATTTT	CASSFIKDTQYF
few	TRBJ2-1	NA	TRBV6-5	TGTGCCAGCAGTTACTCTGCGGTGAATGAGCAGTTCTTC	CASSYSAVNEQFF
NA	TRBJ2-5	TRBD1	TRBV6-6	TGTGCCAGCAATCCGACAGGGGCGTACCAAGAGACCCAGTACTTC	CASNPTGAYQETQYF
NA	TRBJ1-1	NA	TRBV6-5	TGTGCCAGCATAGACTTAGGGACTGAAGCTTTCTTT	CASIDLGTEAFF
NA	TRBJ2-3	NA	TRBV9	TGTGCCAGCAGCGCCGGAGGAGGGGGGAGCACAGATACGCAGTATTTT	CASSAGGGGSTDTQYF
NA	TRBJ2-7	TRBD2	TRBV4-2	TGTGCCAGCAGCCAAGCTGCGGGGACTAGCGGATACGAGCAGTACTTC	CASSQAAGTSGYEQYF
NA	TRBJ1-4	NA	TRBV21-1	TGTGCCAGCAGCCCGGATAGGTGGGGACGGAGTAATGAAAAACTGTTTTTT	CASSPDRWGRSNEKLFF
few	TRBJ2-7	TRBD1	TRBV27	TGTGCCAGCAGCACGAGACAGGGGGGTAGCGGGCAGTACTTC	CASSTRQGGSGQYF
once	TRBJ2-7	NA	TRBV7-7	TGTGCTAGTAGCACGGGGGCAGGGGACCTTTACGAGCAGTACTTC	CASSTGAGDLYEQYF
NA	TRBJ2-1	NA	TRBV20-1	TGCAGTGCTCCCCCGGGAAGCTCCTACAATGAGCAGTTCTTC	CSAPPGSSYNEQFF
NA	TRBJ2-3	TRBD2	TRBV4-3	TGCGCCAGCAGCCAACGACTAGCGGGTAGCACAGATACGCAGTATTTT	CASSQRLAGSTDTQYF
NA	TRBJ1-1	TRBD1	TRBV9	TGTGCCAGCAGCGTAGCCCAGGGGGACACTGAAGCTTTCTTT	CASSVAQGDTEAFF
few	TRBJ2-7	TRBD2	TRBV4-2	TGTGCCAGCAGCCGAGGTAGCGGGGCCTACGAGCAGTACTTC	CASSRGSGAYEQYF
few	TRBJ1-6	NA	TRBV14	TGTGCCAGCAGCCAAGGCCTTAATTCACCCCTCCACTTT	CASSQGLNSPLHF
NA	TRBJ2-5	NA	TRBV20-1	TGCAGTGCTAGTCCGATAGGGAGGACCCAGTACTTC	CSASPIGRTQYF
few	TRBJ2-3	TRBD1	TRBV12-3/TRBV12-4	TGTGCCAGCAGTTCCCAGGGGGCGGATACGCAGTATTTT	CASSSQGADTQYF
NA	TRBJ1-5	NA	TRBV6-2/TRBV6-3	TGTGCCAGCAGTTATAGATCCGGGGTGATGGGCAATCAGCCCCAGCATTTT	CASSYRSGVMGNQPQHF
NA	TRBJ2-7	NA	TRBV6-2/TRBV6-3	TGTGCCAGCACCGGTGGGGGGGCCCCCTACAATGAGCAGTACTTC	CASTGGGAPYNEQYF
NA	TRBJ1-5	NA	TRBV6-1	TGTGCCAGCAGTCCCACAGAAACCAGGGTCTGGCAAAATCAGCCCCAGCATTTT	CASSPTETRVWQNQPQHF
NA	TRBJ2-7	NA	TRBV20-1	TGCAGTGCTGGGGAAGACCGGTCCTACGAGCAGTACTTC	CSAGEDRSYEQYF
NA	TRBJ1-6	NA	TRBV7-6	TGTGCCAGCAGCTTAGAGGACCGACTGGATTCACCCCTCCACTTT	CASSLEDRLDSPLHF
once	TRBJ2-5	NA	TRBV20-1	TGCAGTGCTAGAGATCGAGGCGGAACGATATACCAAGAGACCCAGTACTTC	CSARDRGGTIYQETQYF
NA	TRBJ2-7	TRBD2	TRBV3-1	TGTGCCAGCAGCCCCGGACTAGCCTCATCCTCTTGGGAGCAGTACTTC	CASSPGLASSSWEQYF
NA	TRBJ2-5	TRBD2	TRBV6-5	TGTGCCAGCAGTCGGACTAGCAGGGAACTGTACTTC	CASSRTSRELYF
NA	TRBJ2-7	NA	TRBV29-1	TGCAGCGTTGATACCGGGAGCGGCCACGAGCAGTACTTC	CSVDTGSGHEQYF
once	TRBJ1-5	NA	TRBV19	TGTGCCAGTACCTCCGACCGATTTTATCAGCCCCAGCATTTT	CASTSDRFYQPQHF
NA	TRBJ2-3	NA	TRBV7-2	TGTGCCAGCAGCTTAGGGCTAGCGAAAACAGATACGCAGTATTTT	CASSLGLAKTDTQYF